Below are 16 T cell receptor beta chains sequenced from a single sample in a study of T cell clonality in common variable immunodeficiency. Only in-frame clones appear in the TCRdb table, and some are missing; sequencing was by immunoSEQ multiplex PCR. The sample is made up of tens of thousands of clones, none counted only once. Material for sequencing was peripheral blood mononuclear cells. All receptors come from a person aged 18 to 69 in good health.

This clone was seen at least ten times. The read terminates 3 residues ahead of where the CDR3 ends, so the germline J gene completes it. The chain has TRBV6-1 and TRBJ1-2; TRBD1 aligns across 7 bases. Germline values: CDR1 MNHNS, CDR2 SASEGT. This CDR3 region has 15 residues. The part of the CDR3 DNA that was read is TGTGCCAGCAGTGAAGAGACAGGGCCTGGTATGGGC. Protein sequence: CASSEETGPGMG. In full, the CDR3 is CASSEETGPGMGYTF.

A note on this clone: The read stops 3 residues short of the end of the CDR3; the missing end is completed from the germline J gene. The chain links TRBV19 to TRBJ1-5; TRBD1 matches at 9 bases. Trimming cost V 7 bases and J 2 bases; bases outside gene matches: 15. This CDR3 is built from 18 residues. Germline V gives CDR1 LNHDA, CDR2 SQIVND (reference sequence). Here the CDR3 reads CASTAPGQGFFGNQPQHF. Partial CDR3 DNA: TGTGCCAGTACCGCTCCGGGACAGGGATTTTTTGGCAATCAGCCC.

This clone was seen ten or more times. Coverage ceases 3 residues before the CDR3 finishes, and the germline J gene fills in the end. The rearrangement joins TRBV5-1 to TRBJ2-2; 9 bases line up with TRBD2. Unmatched junction bases numbered 12, after V lost 6 bases and J lost 6 bases. Germline V gives CDR1 SGHRS, CDR2 YFSETQ. This CDR3 has 16 residues. The CDR3 sequence is CASNLIAGDGSGELFF. The covered CDR3 bases are TGCGCCAGCAACCTAATAGCGGGAGATGGGTCCGGGGAG.

The sample holds a few counts of this clone. The read comes to an end 3 residues before the CDR3 does, leaving the germline J gene to fill in the end. This chain connects TRBV19 to TRBJ1-2; no definite D call. Per the germline V gene, CDR1 is LNHDA and CDR2 is SQIVND (reference sequence). The CDR3 covers 16 residues. CDR3 amino acids: CASSMGSWISTDTYTF. The CDR3 bases that were read are TGTGCCAGTAGTATGGGTTCCTGGATTTCCACAGATACC.

This clone has a count of ten or more. The read halts 3 residues ahead of the CDR3 end, with the missing end drawn from the germline J gene. This chain uses TRBV30 with TRBJ2-7; TRBD2 agrees at 9 bases. With 4 bases clipped from V and 4 bases from J, the junction kept 5 bases outside the gene matches. Germline CDR1 and CDR2: GTSNPN and SVGIG (reference sequence). The CDR3 totals 13 residues. This chain's CDR3 is CAWMVAGGYEQYF. Partial CDR3 DNA: TGTGCCTGGATGGTGGCGGGAGGGTACGAG.

This clone was detected only a few times. The read ends 3 residues before the CDR3 terminus; that terminus is restored from the germline J gene. V and J are TRBV20-1 and TRBJ2-3; 12 positions agree with TRBD2. The ends lost 0 bases at V and 4 bases at J; junction bases unmatched: 8. Germline V gives CDR1 DFQATT, CDR2 SNEGSKA (reference sequence). The CDR3 is made up of 17 amino acids. Incomplete CDR3 DNA: TGCAGTGCTAGAGATCTCCCTAGCGGGAGGGCCGCAGATACG. It yields the protein CSARDLPSGRAADT. The entire CDR3 reads CSARDLPSGRAADTQYF.

Many counts were recorded for this clone. The read finishes 3 residues shy of the CDR3 end, and the germline J gene is used to complete it. The chain joins TRBV19 to TRBJ2-7; 8 bases agree with TRBD1. Per germline, CDR1 LNHDA and CDR2 SQIVND (reference sequence). The CDR3 is 17 amino acids. Trimming took 1 base from V and 2 from J; bases not matched to a gene: 10. The part of the CDR3 DNA that was read is TGTGCCAGTAGTATAGTGGGTCTGGGGACAGGCACCTACGAG. This gives the protein CASSIVGLGTGTYE. In full, the CDR3 is CASSIVGLGTGTYEQYF.

In this sample, this clone turned up many times. The read ends 3 residues before the CDR3 terminus; that terminus is restored from the germline J gene. V is TRBV6-1 and J is TRBJ2-7; tentatively, D is TRBD1 (6 bases). The V end was cut by 1 base, the J end by 6 bases, with 10 bases between. Per germline, CDR1 MNHNS and CDR2 SASEGT. The CDR3 runs 13 residues. Partial CDR3 DNA: TGTGCCAGCAGTGAAGTTAACAGGGTCGAG. Amino acid sequence: CASSEVNRVE. The full CDR3 is CASSEVNRVEQYF.

This clone was recorded many times. CDR3 residues: CASSPGQGTYEQYF. The part of the CDR3 DNA that was read is TGTGCCAGCAGCCCCGGACAGGGTACCTACGAG. The rearrangement uses TRBV11-2 and TRBJ2-7; TRBD1 aligns across 8 bases. From the germline J gene comes the end of the CDR3, since the read stops 3 residues before it. The CDR3 extends over 14 amino acids. The V gene's germline CDR1 is SGHAT and CDR2 FQNNGV. The V segment lost 5 bases and the J segment 2 bases; nucleotides outside the gene matches: 5.

This clone was seen many times. The read comes to an end 3 residues before the CDR3 does, leaving the germline J gene to fill in the end. The rearrangement joins TRBV19 to TRBJ2-3, with 9 positions matching TRBD2. CDR3 length equals 15 residues. Per germline, CDR1 LNHDA and CDR2 SQIVND (reference sequence). The ends lost 3 bases at V and 6 bases at J; junction bases unmatched: 7. Partial CDR3 DNA: TGTGCCAGTAGTATGGGGACTAGCACGGCGGATACG. Its protein product is CASSMGTSTADT. The whole CDR3 region reads CASSMGTSTADTQYF.

This clone was detected ten times or more. Coverage ceases 3 residues before the CDR3 finishes, and the germline J gene fills in the end. This chain links TRBV6-1 with TRBJ2-4, with D perhaps matching TRBD1 (5 bases). The CDR3 length is 12 residues. CDR1 and CDR2 (germline): MNHNS, SASEGT. CDR3 amino acids: CASSEDSGSQYF. CDR3 bases read: TGTGCCAGCAGTGAAGATTCAGGGTCT.

This clone showed up many times. The CDR3: CASSLRPSGSAEQFF. The CDR3 DNA, read in part, is TGTGCCAGCAGCTTACGACCTAGCGGGAGTGCTGAG. The chain joins TRBV7-8 to TRBJ2-1; 10 bases agree with TRBD2. The DNA ends 3 residues before the CDR3 does, and the rest of the CDR3 is filled in from the germline J gene. The CDR3 runs to 15 residues. In germline, CDR1 is SGHVS, CDR2 FQNEAQ. V dropped 2 bases and J dropped 9; count of bases not matched to a gene: 7.

Comment on this clone: The CDR3 end falls 3 residues outside the read, so it is completed with the germline J gene. This chain uses TRBV2 with TRBJ1-3; D unclear. The CDR3 runs 14 residues. Trimming took 8 bases from V and 0 from J, leaving 11 bases between them. Germline V lookup: CDR1 SNHLY, CDR2 FYNNEI. The CDR3 bases that were read are TGTGCCAGCGTTGCAGAAAACTCTGGAAACACC. It is translated as CASVAENSGNT. The full-length CDR3 reads as CASVAENSGNTIYF.

This clone was picked up many times. The read halts 3 residues ahead of the CDR3 end, with the missing end drawn from the germline J gene. The chain carries TRBV30 and TRBJ1-2; D not certain. From germline, CDR1 is GTSNPN and CDR2 SVGIG (reference sequence). The V end lost 5 bases, the J end lost 0 bases, and 10 bases lay between the germline ends. The CDR3 runs to 13 residues. CDR3 DNA, as far as it was read: TGTGCCTGGGGCCCGCCAACTAACTATGGC. Translating it yields CAWGPPTNYG. The whole CDR3 protein reads CAWGPPTNYGYTF. Full variable domain (remainder filled in from reference TRBV30 and TRBJ1-2): SQTIHQWPATLVQPVGSPLSLECTVEGTSNPNLYWYRQAAGRGLQLLFYSVGIGQISSEVPQNLSASRPQDRQFILSSKKLLLSDSGFYLCAWGPPTNYGYTFGSGTRLTVV.

The table lists this clone with many counts. The read halts 3 residues ahead of the CDR3 end, with the missing end drawn from the germline J gene. The rearrangement links TRBV6-1 to TRBJ2-2; D is possibly TRBD2 (5 bases). Germline-derived CDR1 and CDR2 are MNHNS and SASEGT. Trimming removed 2 bases from V and 5 bases from J, with 6 bases in between. This CDR3 region has 13 residues. The CDR3 loop is CASSETGTGELFF. The covered CDR3 bases are TGTGCCAGCAGTGAAACGGGGACCGGGGAG.

On this clone: The CDR3 is cut off 3 residues early in the read; its end comes from the germline J gene. The chain carries TRBV7-8 and TRBJ1-3, with TRBD1 identical over 9 bases. The germline V gene encodes CDR1 SGHVS and CDR2 FQNEAQ. This CDR3 spans 16 amino acids. V lost 7 bases and J lost 1; bases outside the gene matches: 8. CDR3 DNA (partial): TGTGCCAGCAAAACCACAGGGGGCAATTCTGGAAACACC. Its protein is CASKTTGGNSGNT. From start to end, the CDR3 is CASKTTGGNSGNTIYF.